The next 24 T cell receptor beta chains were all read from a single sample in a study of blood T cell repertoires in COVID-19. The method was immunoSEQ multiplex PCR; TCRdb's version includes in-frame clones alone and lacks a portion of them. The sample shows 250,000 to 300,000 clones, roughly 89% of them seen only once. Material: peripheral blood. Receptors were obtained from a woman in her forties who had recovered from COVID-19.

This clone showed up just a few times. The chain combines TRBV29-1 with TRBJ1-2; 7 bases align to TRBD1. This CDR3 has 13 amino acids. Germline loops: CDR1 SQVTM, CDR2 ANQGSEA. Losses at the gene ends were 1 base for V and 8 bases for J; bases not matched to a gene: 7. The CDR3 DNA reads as TGCAGCGTTGAAGGGAGTGACAGGGCGGGCTACACCTTC. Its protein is CSVEGSDRAGYTF.

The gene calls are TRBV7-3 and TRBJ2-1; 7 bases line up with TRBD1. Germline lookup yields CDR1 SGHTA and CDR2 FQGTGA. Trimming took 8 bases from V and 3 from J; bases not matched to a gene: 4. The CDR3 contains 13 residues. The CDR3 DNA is TGTGCCAGCGCTCGGGACAGCTACAATGAGCAGTTCTTC. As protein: CASARDSYNEQFF.

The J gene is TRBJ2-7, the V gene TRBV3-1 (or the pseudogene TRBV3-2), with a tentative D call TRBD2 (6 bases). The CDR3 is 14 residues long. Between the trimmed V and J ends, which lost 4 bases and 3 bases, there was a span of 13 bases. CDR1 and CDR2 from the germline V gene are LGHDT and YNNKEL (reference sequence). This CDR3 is CASSRGTQNYEQYF. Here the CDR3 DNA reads TGTGCCAGCAGCCGCGGGACGCAGAACTACGAGCAGTACTTC.

The DNA for the CDR3 is TGTGCCAGTAGTAGGGGACAGGGGAAGGATATCGAGCAGTACTTC. The encoded protein is CASSRGQGKDIEQYF. The chain recombines TRBV19 with TRBJ2-7; 10 nucleotides line up with TRBD1. The CDR3 runs to 15 residues. With 4 bases clipped from V and 6 bases from J, the junction kept 9 bases outside the gene matches. Germline V gene sequence: CDR1 LNHDA, CDR2 SQIVND (reference sequence).

This CDR3 is CASSSGTGYYEQYF. The DNA for the CDR3 is TGTGCCAGCAGTTCCGGGACAGGCTACTACGAGCAGTACTTC. V and J are TRBV6-6 and TRBJ2-7; 8 nucleotides align to TRBD1. V gave up 4 bases and J gave up 3 bases; unmatched junction bases: 5. Germline V gene sequence: CDR1 MNHNY, CDR2 SVGAGI (reference sequence). This CDR3 is built from 14 residues.

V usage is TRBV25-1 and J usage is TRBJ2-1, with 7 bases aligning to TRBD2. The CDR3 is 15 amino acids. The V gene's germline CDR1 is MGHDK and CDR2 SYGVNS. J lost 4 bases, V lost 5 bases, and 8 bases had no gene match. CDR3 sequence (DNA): TGTGCCAGCAGTCCAGCGGGACGGGGGTACAATGAGCAGTTCTTC. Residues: CASSPAGRGYNEQFF. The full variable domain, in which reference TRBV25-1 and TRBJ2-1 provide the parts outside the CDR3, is EADIYQTPRYLVIGTGKKITLECSQTMGHDKMYWYQQDPGMELHLIHYSYGVNSTEKGDLSSESTVSRIRTEHFPLTLESARPSHTSQYLCASSPAGRGYNEQFFGPGTRLTVL.

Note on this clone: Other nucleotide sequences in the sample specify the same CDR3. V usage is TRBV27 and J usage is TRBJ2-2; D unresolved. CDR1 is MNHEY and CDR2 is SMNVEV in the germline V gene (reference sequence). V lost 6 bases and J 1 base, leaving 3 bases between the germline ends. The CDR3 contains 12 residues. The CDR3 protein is CASSLNTGELFF. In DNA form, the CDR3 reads TGTGCCAGCAGCCTGAACACCGGGGAGCTGTTTTTT.

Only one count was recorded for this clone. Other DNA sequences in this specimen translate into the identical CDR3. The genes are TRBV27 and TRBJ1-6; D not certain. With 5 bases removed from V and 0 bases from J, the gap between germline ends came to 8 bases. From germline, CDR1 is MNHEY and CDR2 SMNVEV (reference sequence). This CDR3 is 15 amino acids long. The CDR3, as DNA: TGTGCCAGCAGTAGAGGAAGCTCCTATAATTCACCCCTCCACTTT. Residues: CASSRGSSYNSPLHF.

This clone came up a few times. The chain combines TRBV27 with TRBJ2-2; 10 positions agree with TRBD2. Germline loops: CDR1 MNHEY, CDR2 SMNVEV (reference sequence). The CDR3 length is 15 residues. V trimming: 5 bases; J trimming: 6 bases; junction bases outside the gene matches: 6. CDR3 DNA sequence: TGTGCCAGCAGTCCTCTAGCGGGAGACCCCGGGGAGCTGTTTTTT. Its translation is CASSPLAGDPGELFF.

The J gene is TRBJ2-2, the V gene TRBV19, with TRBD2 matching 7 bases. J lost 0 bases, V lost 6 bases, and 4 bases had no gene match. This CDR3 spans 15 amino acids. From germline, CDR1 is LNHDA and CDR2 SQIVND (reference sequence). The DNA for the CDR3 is TGTGCCAGTAGCAGCGGGACTTCGAACACCGGGGAGCTGTTTTTT. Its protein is CASSSGTSNTGELFF.

CDR3 region: CASSDSSANTEAFF. The DNA for the CDR3 is TGTGCCAGCAGTGACAGTTCCGCGAACACTGAAGCTTTCTTT. The J gene is TRBJ1-1, the V gene TRBV2; no definite D call. The CDR3 is 14 residues long. Trimming cost V 3 bases and J 1 base, with 9 bases left between them. Germline V gene sequence: CDR1 SNHLY, CDR2 FYNNEI.

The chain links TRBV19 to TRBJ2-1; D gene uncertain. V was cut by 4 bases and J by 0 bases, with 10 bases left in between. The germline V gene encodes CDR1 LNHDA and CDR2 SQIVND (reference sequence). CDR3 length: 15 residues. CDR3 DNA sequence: TGTGCCAGTAGTAGGCAACACAACTCCTACAATGAGCAGTTCTTC. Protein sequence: CASSRQHNSYNEQFF.

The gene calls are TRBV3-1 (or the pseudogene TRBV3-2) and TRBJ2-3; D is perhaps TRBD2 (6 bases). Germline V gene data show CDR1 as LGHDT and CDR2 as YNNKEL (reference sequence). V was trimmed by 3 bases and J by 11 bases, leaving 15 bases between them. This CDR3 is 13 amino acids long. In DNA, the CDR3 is TGTGCCAGCAGCCAGGCCCGACTAGGGCTGCAGTATTTT. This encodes CASSQARLGLQYF.

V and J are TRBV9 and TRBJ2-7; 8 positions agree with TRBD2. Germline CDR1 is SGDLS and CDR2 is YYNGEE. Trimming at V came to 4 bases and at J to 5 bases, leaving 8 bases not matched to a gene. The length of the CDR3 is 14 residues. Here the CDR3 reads CASSPPSGSNEQYF. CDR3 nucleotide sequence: TGTGCCAGCAGCCCCCCCAGCGGGAGTAACGAGCAGTACTTC.

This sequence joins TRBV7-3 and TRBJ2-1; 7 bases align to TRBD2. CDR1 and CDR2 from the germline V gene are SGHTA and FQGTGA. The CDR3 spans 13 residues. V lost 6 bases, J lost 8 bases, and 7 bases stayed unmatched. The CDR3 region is CASSPGLGHEQFF. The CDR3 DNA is TGTGCCAGCAGTCCCGGACTAGGGCATGAGCAGTTCTTC.

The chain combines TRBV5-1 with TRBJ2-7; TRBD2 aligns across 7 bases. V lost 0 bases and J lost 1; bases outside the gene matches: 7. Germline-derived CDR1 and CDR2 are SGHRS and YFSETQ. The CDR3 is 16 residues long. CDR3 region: CASSLEEGLPSYEQYF. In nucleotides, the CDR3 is TGCGCCAGCAGCTTGGAGGAGGGACTACCGTCCTACGAGCAGTACTTC.

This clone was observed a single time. The CDR3: CASSPRWGQVYNEQFF. In DNA, the CDR3 is TGTGCCAGCAGCCCCCGCTGGGGCCAAGTCTACAATGAGCAGTTCTTC. This chain links TRBV5-6 with TRBJ2-1, with a possible D match to TRBD1 (5 bases). CDR1 SGHDT and CDR2 YYEEEE come from the germline V gene. The CDR3 has 16 residues. The germline V and J ends were trimmed by 4 bases and 3 bases, with 17 bases remaining between them.

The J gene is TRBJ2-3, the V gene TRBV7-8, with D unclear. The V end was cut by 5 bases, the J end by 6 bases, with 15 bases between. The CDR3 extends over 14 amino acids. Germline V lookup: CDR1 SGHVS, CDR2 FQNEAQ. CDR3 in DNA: TGTGCCAGCAGCCCCATTCTGGTGCGGGATACGCAGTATTTT. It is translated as CASSPILVRDTQYF.

CDR3 region: CSVEDRGTDTQYF. CDR3 nucleotides: TGCAGCGTTGAAGACAGGGGCACAGATACGCAGTATTTT. The chain joins TRBV29-1 to TRBJ2-3, with D possibly matching TRBD1 (5 bases). V lost 0 bases and J lost 1, with 5 bases in between. This CDR3 has 13 amino acids. The germline gives CDR1 SQVTM, CDR2 ANQGSEA.

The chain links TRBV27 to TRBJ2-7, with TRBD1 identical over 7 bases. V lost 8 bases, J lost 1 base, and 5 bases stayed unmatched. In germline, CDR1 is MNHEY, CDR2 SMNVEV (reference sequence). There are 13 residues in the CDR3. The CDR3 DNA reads TGTGCCAGCGGGACAGCATATTCCTACGAGCAGTACTTC. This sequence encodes CASGTAYSYEQYF.

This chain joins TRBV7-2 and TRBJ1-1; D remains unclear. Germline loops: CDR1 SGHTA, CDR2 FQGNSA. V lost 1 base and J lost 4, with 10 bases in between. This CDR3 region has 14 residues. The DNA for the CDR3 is TGTGCCAGCAGCTTAGATCCAGGTTTCACTGAAGCTTTCTTT. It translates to CASSLDPGFTEAFF.

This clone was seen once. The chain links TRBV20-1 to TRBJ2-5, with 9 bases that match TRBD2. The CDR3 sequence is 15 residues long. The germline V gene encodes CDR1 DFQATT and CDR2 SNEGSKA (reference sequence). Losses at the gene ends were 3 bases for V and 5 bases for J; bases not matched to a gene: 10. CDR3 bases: TGCAGTGCTAGTGCGGCGGGAGGGGGACGGGAGACCCAGTACTTC. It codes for CSASAAGGGRETQYF.

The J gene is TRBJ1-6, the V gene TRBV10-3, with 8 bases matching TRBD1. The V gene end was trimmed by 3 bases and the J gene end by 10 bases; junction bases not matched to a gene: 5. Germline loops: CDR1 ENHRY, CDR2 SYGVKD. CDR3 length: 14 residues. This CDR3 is CAISDQGQVSPLHF. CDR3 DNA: TGTGCCATCAGTGATCAGGGACAGGTCTCACCCCTCCACTTT.

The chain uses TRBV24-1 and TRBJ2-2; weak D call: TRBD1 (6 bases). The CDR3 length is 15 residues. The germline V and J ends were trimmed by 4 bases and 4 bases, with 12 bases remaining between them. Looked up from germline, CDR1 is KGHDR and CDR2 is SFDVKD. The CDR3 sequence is CATSDQGRGTGELFF. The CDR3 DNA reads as TGTGCCACCAGTGACCAGGGGCGAGGCACCGGGGAGCTGTTTTTT.